The T cell receptor (beta chain) described here comes from a study of early stage breast cancer tumors. Study outcomes and limitations: Bulk DNA sequencing of unsorted cells missed chain pairing and markers. Tumors had approximately 2.5-fold higher T cell density and higher clonality than adjacent normal breast tissue. Enriched TCRB sequences shared across patients were mostly commonly generated sequences.

On this clone: Its antigen remains unknown.

Assay: immunoSEQ multiplex PCR; the TCRdb copy retains only in-frame clones and omits some. Of tens of thousands of clones in the sample, 76% were seen once. The CDR3 sequence is 15 residues long. The germline V and J ends were trimmed by 0 bases and 3 bases, with 11 bases remaining between them. Germline V gene lookup returns CDR1 ENHRY and CDR2 SYGVKD. The sequencing sample was made of blood. The TCR originated in a person in their sixties with breast cancer. The V and J genes are TRBV10-3 and TRBJ1-2; possibly TRBD1 for D (6 bases). The CDR3 reads CAISESRDTDYGYTF. The CDR3 nucleotides read TGTGCCATCAGTGAGTCCCGGGACACGGACTATGGCTACACCTTC.